A selection of T cell receptor beta chains follows, all from one sample in a study of technical replicates of blood from a handful of donors. Repertoires were generated with immunoSEQ multiplex PCR, while TCRdb's copy carries only in-frame clones and drops some. Here the sample spans about 83,000 clones, approximately 97% being singletons. The sequencing input was T cells isolated from PBMCs. These receptor sequences come from a human donor in good health. Both conserved end residues are part of each CDR3. A D gene is named only where the DNA matches it firmly. Only some rows state a clone size, as once, few, many or a class for expanded clones.

cdr3_aa: CASSVAQGETQYF
cdr3_nt: TGTGCCAGCAGCGTAGCACAGGGAGAGACCCAGTACTTC
v_call: TRBV9
j_call: TRBJ2-5
clone_size: -
d_call: -

cdr3_aa: CASHPWQGTEAFF
cdr3_nt: TGTGCCAGTCATCCGTGGCAGGGTACTGAAGCTTTCTTT
v_call: TRBV6-5
j_call: TRBJ1-1
clone_size: once
d_call: -

cdr3_aa: CASSLAKGNGYTF
cdr3_nt: TGTGCCAGCAGCTTAGCGAAGGGGAATGGCTACACCTTC
v_call: TRBV11-2
j_call: TRBJ1-2
clone_size: -
d_call: -

cdr3_aa: CASSASGGHYSGANVLTF
cdr3_nt: TGTGCCAGCAGCGCCAGCGGGGGTCATTACTCTGGGGCCAACGTCCTGACTTTC
v_call: TRBV9
j_call: TRBJ2-6
clone_size: -
d_call: TRBD2

cdr3_aa: CASSPTGDYYGYTF
cdr3_nt: TGTGCCAGCAGCCCCACGGGAGATTACTATGGCTACACCTTC
v_call: TRBV6-6
j_call: TRBJ1-2
clone_size: once
d_call: -

cdr3_aa: CASSFIRAGWGRSLQETQYF
cdr3_nt: TGTGCCAGCAGTTTCATTAGGGCCGGATGGGGCAGAAGTTTACAAGAGACCCAGTACTTC
v_call: TRBV28
j_call: TRBJ2-5
clone_size: -
d_call: -

cdr3_aa: CASSPTPILVSGRPVTQYF
cdr3_nt: TGTGCCAGCAGTCCGACCCCAATACTAGTTAGCGGGAGGCCCGTGACCCAGTACTTC
v_call: TRBV27
j_call: TRBJ2-5
clone_size: -
d_call: TRBD2

cdr3_aa: CASSSGTLNTEAFF
cdr3_nt: TGTGCCAGCAGCTCCGGGACACTGAACACTGAAGCTTTCTTT
v_call: TRBV7-9
j_call: TRBJ1-1
clone_size: -
d_call: -

cdr3_aa: CASSSGLPYEQYF
cdr3_nt: TGTGCCAGCTCTTCCGGGTTGCCTTACGAGCAGTACTTC
v_call: TRBV7-2
j_call: TRBJ2-7
clone_size: -
d_call: -

cdr3_aa: CASGLSMDRGYEQYF
cdr3_nt: TGTGCTAGTGGTTTGTCCATGGACAGGGGCTACGAGCAGTACTTC
v_call: TRBV12-5
j_call: TRBJ2-7
clone_size: -
d_call: TRBD1

cdr3_aa: CASSLAGLAASYEQYF
cdr3_nt: TGTGCCAGCAGTTTAGCGGGTCTAGCGGCTTCCTACGAGCAGTACTTC
v_call: TRBV27
j_call: TRBJ2-7
clone_size: -
d_call: TRBD2

cdr3_aa: CASSLGGEQYF
cdr3_nt: TGTGCCAGCAGCTTGGGAGGAGAGCAGTACTTC
v_call: TRBV5-8
j_call: TRBJ2-7
clone_size: once
d_call: -

cdr3_aa: CASSLGDRAGTEAFF
cdr3_nt: TGCGCCAGCAGCTTGGGGGACAGGGCTGGAACTGAAGCTTTCTTT
v_call: TRBV5-1
j_call: TRBJ1-1
clone_size: -
d_call: TRBD1

cdr3_aa: CASSSPSSGSYEQYF
cdr3_nt: TGTGCCAGCAGCAGCCCCTCTAGCGGGAGTTACGAGCAGTACTTC
v_call: TRBV28
j_call: TRBJ2-7
clone_size: -
d_call: TRBD2

cdr3_aa: CASSLRDRVVETQYF
cdr3_nt: TGTGCCAGCAGTTTGAGGGACAGGGTAGTAGAGACCCAGTACTTC
v_call: TRBV28
j_call: TRBJ2-5
clone_size: -
d_call: TRBD1

cdr3_aa: CASSRDSPLEQYF
cdr3_nt: TGTGCCAGCAGCAGGGACTCCCCCCTCGAGCAGTACTTC
v_call: TRBV28
j_call: TRBJ2-7
clone_size: -
d_call: -

cdr3_aa: CASSFEREQFF
cdr3_nt: TGTGCCAGCAGCTTTGAACGGGAGCAGTTCTTC
v_call: TRBV7-6
j_call: TRBJ2-1
clone_size: -
d_call: -

cdr3_aa: CASSPSTGDEQYF
cdr3_nt: TGTGCCAGCAGCCCAAGTACAGGGGACGAGCAGTACTTC
v_call: TRBV7-9
j_call: TRBJ2-7
clone_size: -
d_call: TRBD1

cdr3_aa: CASSQGMGATEAFF
cdr3_nt: TGCGCCAGCAGCCAGGGAATGGGAGCCACTGAAGCTTTCTTT
v_call: TRBV4-1
j_call: TRBJ1-1
clone_size: -
d_call: -

cdr3_aa: CAMEGHRGRGLRMGGSYEQYF
cdr3_nt: TGTGCCATGGAGGGGCACAGGGGGCGAGGACTACGAATGGGGGGTTCCTACGAGCAGTACTTC
v_call: TRBV2
j_call: TRBJ2-7
clone_size: -
d_call: TRBD1

cdr3_aa: CASSSAGRGTGANVLTF
cdr3_nt: TGTGCCAGCAGTTCGGCAGGGAGGGGGACCGGGGCCAACGTCCTGACTTTC
v_call: TRBV27
j_call: TRBJ2-6
clone_size: -
d_call: -

cdr3_aa: CASSLTLAYNEQFF
cdr3_nt: TGTGCCAGCAGTTTAACCCTAGCCTACAATGAGCAGTTCTTC
v_call: TRBV28
j_call: TRBJ2-1
clone_size: -
d_call: -

cdr3_aa: CASSVRKTGQNSGNTIYF
cdr3_nt: TGTGCCAGCAGTGTACGGAAGACGGGACAGAACTCTGGAAACACCATATATTTT
v_call: TRBV2
j_call: TRBJ1-3
clone_size: -
d_call: TRBD1

cdr3_aa: CASSPQGGPLYEQYF
cdr3_nt: TGTGCCAGCAGCCCCCAGGGGGGCCCACTCTACGAGCAGTACTTC
v_call: TRBV9
j_call: TRBJ2-7
clone_size: -
d_call: -

cdr3_aa: CASSQDRGNTGELFF
cdr3_nt: TGTGCCAGCTCACAGGACAGGGGAAACACCGGGGAGCTGTTTTTT
v_call: TRBV18
j_call: TRBJ2-2
clone_size: -
d_call: TRBD1

cdr3_aa: CSVETESSYEQYF
cdr3_nt: TGCAGCGTTGAGACAGAGAGCTCCTACGAGCAGTACTTC
v_call: TRBV29-1
j_call: TRBJ2-7
clone_size: -
d_call: -

cdr3_aa: CASRTGASYGYTF
cdr3_nt: TGTGCCAGCAGGACAGGGGCTAGCTATGGCTACACCTTC
v_call: TRBV27
j_call: TRBJ1-2
clone_size: -
d_call: TRBD1

cdr3_aa: CASSSGQGLTEAFF
cdr3_nt: TGCGCCAGCAGCTCGGGACAGGGACTAACTGAAGCTTTCTTT
v_call: TRBV5-1
j_call: TRBJ1-1
clone_size: -
d_call: TRBD1

cdr3_aa: CASSPAPGGDTEAFF
cdr3_nt: TGTGCCAGCAGTCCGGCACCGGGGGGGGACACTGAAGCTTTCTTT
v_call: TRBV6-6
j_call: TRBJ1-1
clone_size: -
d_call: -

cdr3_aa: CASGYREHEQYF
cdr3_nt: TGTGCCAGCGGATACAGGGAGCACGAGCAGTACTTC
v_call: TRBV11-3
j_call: TRBJ2-7
clone_size: -
d_call: -

cdr3_aa: CASSLAEREIPGELFF
cdr3_nt: TGTGCCAGCAGCTTAGCGGAGCGGGAGATTCCCGGGGAGCTGTTTTTT
v_call: TRBV7-6
j_call: TRBJ2-2
clone_size: once
d_call: TRBD2

cdr3_aa: CASSPGQVYEQYF
cdr3_nt: TGTGCCAGTAGTCCCGGACAAGTCTACGAGCAGTACTTC
v_call: TRBV19
j_call: TRBJ2-7
clone_size: -
d_call: -

cdr3_aa: CSVERRTANTEAFF
cdr3_nt: TGCAGCGTTGAAAGGCGGACAGCGAACACTGAAGCTTTCTTT
v_call: TRBV29-1
j_call: TRBJ1-1
clone_size: -
d_call: -

cdr3_aa: CASSLVGQKQETQYF
cdr3_nt: TGCGCCAGCAGCTTGGTGGGACAGAAGCAAGAGACCCAGTACTTC
v_call: TRBV5-1
j_call: TRBJ2-5
clone_size: -
d_call: TRBD1

cdr3_aa: CASSLVGGAGNEQFF
cdr3_nt: TGCGCCAGCAGCTTGGTCGGCGGGGCGGGGAATGAGCAGTTCTTC
v_call: TRBV5-1
j_call: TRBJ2-1
clone_size: -
d_call: -

cdr3_aa: CASRHDTGFQETQYF
cdr3_nt: TGTGCCAGCAGGCACGATACAGGTTTCCAAGAGACCCAGTACTTC
v_call: TRBV28
j_call: TRBJ2-5
clone_size: once
d_call: -

cdr3_aa: CASSITANQPQHF
cdr3_nt: TGTGCCAGTAGTATAACAGCAAATCAGCCCCAGCATTTT
v_call: TRBV19
j_call: TRBJ1-5
clone_size: -
d_call: -

cdr3_aa: CASSQPGLAPYEQYF
cdr3_nt: TGTGCCAGCAGTCAACCGGGACTAGCGCCCTACGAGCAGTACTTC
v_call: TRBV28
j_call: TRBJ2-7
clone_size: -
d_call: TRBD2

cdr3_aa: CASSQEIGGWNEQFF
cdr3_nt: TGTGCCAGCAGCCAAGAAATAGGGGGCTGGAATGAGCAGTTCTTC
v_call: TRBV14
j_call: TRBJ2-1
clone_size: -
d_call: TRBD1

cdr3_aa: CASSSEYEQYF
cdr3_nt: TGTGCCAGCAGCTCAGAATACGAGCAGTACTTC
v_call: TRBV5-8
j_call: TRBJ2-7
clone_size: -
d_call: -

cdr3_aa: CASSLAGSPQPQHF
cdr3_nt: TGTGCCAGCAGCTTAGCCGGGTCCCCTCAGCCCCAGCATTTT
v_call: TRBV7-9
j_call: TRBJ1-5
clone_size: -
d_call: -

cdr3_aa: CASSIRGYMEDTQYF
cdr3_nt: TGTGCCAGTAGTATTCGGGGTTATATGGAAGATACGCAGTATTTT
v_call: TRBV19
j_call: TRBJ2-3
clone_size: -
d_call: -

cdr3_aa: CASSVGESPRRDTEAFF
cdr3_nt: TGTGCCAGCAGCGTAGGAGAGTCTCCCCGAAGAGACACTGAAGCTTTCTTT
v_call: TRBV9
j_call: TRBJ1-1
clone_size: -
d_call: -

cdr3_aa: CASSSIAVPYNEQFF
cdr3_nt: TGTGCCAGCTCCTCTATAGCGGTCCCCTACAATGAGCAGTTCTTC
v_call: TRBV18
j_call: TRBJ2-1
clone_size: -
d_call: -

cdr3_aa: CASRDRSNQPQHF
cdr3_nt: TGTGCCAGTAGGGACAGGTCCAATCAGCCCCAGCATTTT
v_call: TRBV19
j_call: TRBJ1-5
clone_size: -
d_call: TRBD1

cdr3_aa: CASSQDLRGENQPQHF
cdr3_nt: TGCGCCAGCAGCCAAGATCTCAGGGGAGAGAATCAGCCCCAGCATTTT
v_call: TRBV4-1
j_call: TRBJ1-5
clone_size: -
d_call: -

cdr3_aa: CASSLKWPGINEKLFF
cdr3_nt: TGTGCCAGCAGCTTAAAATGGCCCGGGATTAATGAAAAACTGTTTTTT
v_call: TRBV5-6
j_call: TRBJ1-4
clone_size: -
d_call: -

cdr3_aa: CASSFGTGEYGYTF
cdr3_nt: TGTGCCAGCAGCTTCGGGACAGGGGAATATGGCTACACCTTC
v_call: TRBV7-8
j_call: TRBJ1-2
clone_size: once
d_call: TRBD1

cdr3_aa: CASSQRQTNEKLFF
cdr3_nt: TGCGCCAGCAGCCAACGCCAGACTAATGAAAAACTGTTTTTT
v_call: TRBV4-1
j_call: TRBJ1-4
clone_size: -
d_call: -

cdr3_aa: CASSLRTGELFF
cdr3_nt: TGTGCCAGCAGTTTGCGGACCGGGGAGCTGTTTTTT
v_call: TRBV27
j_call: TRBJ2-2
clone_size: -
d_call: -

cdr3_aa: CASSFVRVSIGSNQPQHF
cdr3_nt: TGTGCCAGCAGCTTTGTCAGGGTATCTATTGGTAGCAATCAGCCCCAGCATTTT
v_call: TRBV5-8
j_call: TRBJ1-5
clone_size: -
d_call: -

cdr3_aa: CASSLFGQGVQPQHF
cdr3_nt: TGTGCCAGCAGTTTATTCGGACAGGGCGTCCAGCCCCAGCATTTT
v_call: TRBV28
j_call: TRBJ1-5
clone_size: -
d_call: TRBD1

cdr3_aa: CAWGEGEQFF
cdr3_nt: TGTGCCTGGGGGGAGGGTGAGCAGTTCTTC
v_call: TRBV30
j_call: TRBJ2-1
clone_size: -
d_call: TRBD2

cdr3_aa: CASSVRGKEGFF
cdr3_nt: TGTGCCAGCAGTGTTCGGGGGAAGGAGGGCTTCTTT
v_call: TRBV28
j_call: TRBJ1-1
clone_size: few
d_call: -

cdr3_aa: CASSQGDSSFEQYF
cdr3_nt: TGCGCCAGCAGTCAAGGGGACTCTAGTTTCGAGCAGTACTTC
v_call: TRBV4-1
j_call: TRBJ2-7
clone_size: -
d_call: -

cdr3_aa: CASSYAREASYEQYF
cdr3_nt: TGTGCCAGCAGTTATGCGCGGGAGGCATCCTACGAGCAGTACTTC
v_call: TRBV6-5
j_call: TRBJ2-7
clone_size: once
d_call: TRBD2

cdr3_aa: CASSLSIGQAGSYGYTF
cdr3_nt: TGTGCCAGCAGCTTATCAATAGGACAGGCAGGTAGTTATGGCTACACCTTC
v_call: TRBV7-9
j_call: TRBJ1-2
clone_size: -
d_call: TRBD1